This is a list of T cell receptor beta chains from one sample in a study of blood T cell repertoires in COVID-19. Data came from immunoSEQ multiplex PCR; TCRdb stores just in-frame clones and leaves some out. Here the sample spans tens of thousands of clones, under 90% being singletons. Sequenced: peripheral blood. The receptor source for this set is a man aged 55 to 70 with COVID-19, enrolled during active disease. CDR3s include the opening cysteine and the closing phenylalanine or tryptophan. Fields, in order: J gene, V gene, D gene, clone size, CDR3 DNA, CDR3 protein. The D gene is left open where the match is weak. Clone sizes are given selectively: once, few, many, or a class where the clone is expanded.

TRBJ1-3 TRBV21-1 - - TGTGCCAGCAGCAAAGTCGGGGAAAACACCATATATTTT CASSKVGENTIYF
TRBJ2-5 TRBV7-9 - - TGTGCCAGCAGCTTATCAGCGGAAGAGACCCAGTACTTC CASSLSAEETQYF
TRBJ2-7 TRBV30 TRBD1 - TGTGCCTGGAGTGCCCGGGACAGGCTCTACGAGCAGTACTTC CAWSARDRLYEQYF
TRBJ1-4 TRBV30 - - TGTGCCTGGAGCCGACAGTCTAATGAAAAACTGTTTTTT CAWSRQSNEKLFF
TRBJ2-1 TRBV19 - once TGTGCCAGTAGGGGTACAACCGGGACTCTAGAGCAGTTCTTC CASRGTTGTLEQFF
TRBJ2-7 TRBV28 TRBD1 - TGTGCCAGCAGTTTACCGGACAGGGGGCCCTACGAGCAGTACTTC CASSLPDRGPYEQYF
TRBJ1-1 TRBV7-3 TRBD1 - TGTGCCAGCAGCTTAACCGGGACAGGAGTGAACACTGAAGCTTTCTTT CASSLTGTGVNTEAFF
TRBJ1-6 TRBV7-3 - - TGTGCCAGCAGCTATCAGAGGAATTCACCCCTCCACTTT CASSYQRNSPLHF
TRBJ2-1 TRBV2 TRBD2 - TGTGCCAGCAGATCCGGACTAGCGGACTACAATGAGCAGTTCTTC CASRSGLADYNEQFF
TRBJ2-3 TRBV4-3 TRBD2 - TGCGCCAGCAGCCAAAACCCCCTAGCGGGAGGCACAGATACGCAGTATTTT CASSQNPLAGGTDTQYF
TRBJ2-1 TRBV5-1 TRBD2 - TGCGCCAGCAGCTTGGCGGGGACTAGCGGGAGCTCCTACAATGAGCAGTTCTTC CASSLAGTSGSSYNEQFF
TRBJ1-1 TRBV6-2/TRBV6-3 - - TGTGCCAGCAGTAAAGGAGTCTGGGACACTGAAGCTTTCTTT CASSKGVWDTEAFF
TRBJ2-7 TRBV5-5 TRBD2 once TGTGCCAGCAGCTTTGGACTAGCGGGAATGGAGCAGTACTTC CASSFGLAGMEQYF
TRBJ1-1 TRBV6-5 TRBD1 - TGTGCCAGCAGTTTGGTGATAGGGGGACAGGGGGCTTTCTTT CASSLVIGGQGAFF
TRBJ2-2 TRBV21-1 - - TGTGCCAGCAGCAAGGAGGACAGGGACACCGGGGAGCTGTTTTTT CASSKEDRDTGELFF
TRBJ2-1 TRBV11-2 TRBD2 - TGTGCCAGCAGGGAAAGGACTAGCGGGAGAGGCTCCTACAATGAGCAGTTCTTC CASRERTSGRGSYNEQFF
TRBJ1-5 TRBV15 - - TGTGCCACCAGCAGAACAGGCTATAGCAATCAGCCCCAGCATTTT CATSRTGYSNQPQHF
TRBJ1-1 TRBV19 TRBD1 once TGTGCCAGTTTCGACAGGGCGACTGAAGCTTTCTTT CASFDRATEAFF
TRBJ2-1 TRBV6-5 TRBD2 once TGTGCCAGCCGACTGGAACTAGCGGTCTACAATGAGCAGTTCTTC CASRLELAVYNEQFF
TRBJ1-2 TRBV5-4 - - TGTGCCAGCAGGAAGGACTTGGATGGCTACACCTTC CASRKDLDGYTF
TRBJ1-2 TRBV7-9 TRBD1 - TGTGCCAGCAGCTACTACCAGGGGGTCTATGGCTACACCTTC CASSYYQGVYGYTF
TRBJ1-4 TRBV2 - - TGTGCCAGCAGTGCTCTAGGGCAGGGGAATGAAAAACTGTTTTTT CASSALGQGNEKLFF
TRBJ2-1 TRBV11-2 TRBD2 - TGTGCCAGCAGAACACTAGCGGGAGGGTGGACCTACAATGAGCAGTTCTTC CASRTLAGGWTYNEQFF
TRBJ2-6 TRBV2 TRBD1 - TGTGCCAGCAGTGGACAGGGGCTTGGGGCCAACGTCCTGACTTTC CASSGQGLGANVLTF
TRBJ2-5 TRBV10-3 - - TGTGCCATCAGCGAAAAGAGTGAGACCCAGTACTTC CAISEKSETQYF
TRBJ2-7 TRBV3-1/TRBV3-2 TRBD2 - TGTGCCAGCAGCCGACCGGGACTACTGACCTACGAGCAGTACTTC CASSRPGLLTYEQYF
TRBJ1-5 TRBV9 - - TGTGCCAGCAGCGTAGGACAGATCAATCAGCCCCAGCATTTT CASSVGQINQPQHF
TRBJ1-2 TRBV19 - once TGTGCCAGTAGTGCGGGCCGCGGTGGGGAACTCTATGGCTACACCTTC CASSAGRGGELYGYTF
TRBJ2-2 TRBV15 TRBD1 - TGTGCCACCAGCGAAGGACAGGGTGTTTCCGGGGAGCTGTTTTTT CATSEGQGVSGELFF
TRBJ1-1 TRBV7-9 TRBD1 once TGTGCCAGCAGCTCCGGACAGGGTTGGGCGAACACTGAAGCTTTCTTT CASSSGQGWANTEAFF
TRBJ1-1 TRBV9 - - TGTGCCAGCAGCGTAGGGGGGCTAGGGACTGAAGCTTTCTTT CASSVGGLGTEAFF
TRBJ1-2 TRBV15 - - TGTGCCACCAAGACTTATGGCTACACCTTC CATKTYGYTF
TRBJ1-4 TRBV9 - - TGTGCCAGCAGCGTAGAGGGGTCTAATGAAAAACTGTTTTTT CASSVEGSNEKLFF
TRBJ2-1 TRBV19 TRBD2 - TGTGCCAGTAGGACTACCGGGACTAGCGGGAGAGGCTTCTTC CASRTTGTSGRGFF
TRBJ2-2 TRBV5-4 TRBD1 - TGTGCCAGCAGCTTGGGAGGGACAGGGGGCACCGGGGAGCTGTTTTTT CASSLGGTGGTGELFF
TRBJ2-1 TRBV5-1 - once TGCGCCAGCAGCTTCGGGGGAATTGGGAATGAGCAGTTCTTC CASSFGGIGNEQFF
TRBJ2-3 TRBV15 - - TGTGCCACCAGCAGTTGGCTGACAGGCGCCACGGATACGCAGTATTTT CATSSWLTGATDTQYF
TRBJ1-4 TRBV20-1 - - TGCAGTGCTTTAGAGGTAGAACTGTTTTTT CSALEVELFF
TRBJ1-1 TRBV4-1 TRBD1 - TGCGCCAGCAGCCCTTTGGACAGGGAGAACACTGAAGCTTTCTTT CASSPLDRENTEAFF
TRBJ2-3 TRBV27 - - TGTGCCAGCAGTGTAGCAGATACGCAGTATTTT CASSVADTQYF
TRBJ2-5 TRBV12-5 - few TGTGCTAGTGGTTTGCTTCCCCCCAGACAAGAGACCCAGTACTTC CASGLLPPRQETQYF
TRBJ2-1 TRBV7-3 TRBD2 - TGTGCCAGCAGCTTAAGGGGCGGGAGGGGCTACAATGAGCAGTTCTTC CASSLRGGRGYNEQFF
TRBJ1-4 TRBV30 TRBD1 once TGTGCCTGGAGTGAAACAGGGGCGGAAAATGAAAAACTGTTTTTT CAWSETGAENEKLFF
TRBJ2-7 TRBV18 - - TGTGCCAGCTCACCAGCGGAATACTACGAGCAGTACTTC CASSPAEYYEQYF
TRBJ2-1 TRBV4-2 - few TGTGCCAGCAGCCAGAATCAACTCGGTGAGCAGTTCTTC CASSQNQLGEQFF
TRBJ2-1 TRBV27 TRBD2 - TGTGCCAGCAGTTTGAGCGGGAGGGCCACCAATGAGCAGTTCTTC CASSLSGRATNEQFF
TRBJ1-1 TRBV10-3 TRBD1 - TGTGCCATCACCGGGACAGGGGACACTGAAGCTTTCTTT CAITGTGDTEAFF